These 18 T cell receptor beta chains originate from one sample sequenced in a study of T cell repertoires in cytomegalovirus infection. The antigens for these receptors are not known. TCRdb reprocessed the reads with MiXCR, giving one entry per CDR3 protein. The sample includes 550,000 to 850,000 distinct CDR3 sequences, 30% to 40% of them seen just once. The source material was cultured PBMCs, sampled from culture after CMV antigen stimulation. All receptors come from a human donor in good health (CMV status not recorded). Some clones in this sample may be carry-over from other donors' samples.

This clonotype showed up just a few times. This chain links TRBV28 with TRBJ2-7, with a weak D call TRBD2 (5 bases). V dropped 6 bases and J dropped 2 bases, with 17 bases sitting between them. The germline V gene has CDR1 MDHEN and CDR2 SYDVKM. The CDR3 loop spans 15 amino acids. The CDR3 coding sequence is TGTGCCAGCAGCGGATATGCCTGGGAGACCTACGAGCAGTACTTC. Translation gives CASSGYAWETYEQYF.

The genes are TRBV12-3 or TRBV12-4 and TRBJ1-1, with 11 nucleotides matching TRBD1. The CDR3 runs to 14 residues. Unmatched junction bases numbered 3, after V lost 6 bases and J lost 3 bases. CDR3 sequence: CASSGTGGYTEAFF. The CDR3 DNA follows: TGTGCCAGCAGCGGGACAGGGGGTTACACTGAAGCTTTCTTT.

The chain is built from TRBV7-2 and TRBJ2-7, with a weak D call TRBD2 (6 bases). Between the trimmed V and J ends, which lost 2 bases and 3 bases, there was a span of 23 bases. CDR3 length: 18 amino acids. The germline V gene has CDR1 SGHTA and CDR2 FQGNSA. CDR3 amino acids: CASSLKGRAGTLIYEQYF. The CDR3 coding sequence is TGTGCCAGCAGCTTAAAAGGGCGTGCGGGAACCCTAATCTACGAGCAGTACTTC. Variable domain in full (rest from reference TRBV7-2 and TRBJ2-7): GAGVSQSPSNKVTEKGKDVELRCDPISGHTALYWYRQSLGQGLEFLIYFQGNSAPDKSGLPSDRFSAERTGGSVSTLTIQRTQQEDSAVYLCASSLKGRAGTLIYEQYFGPGTRLTVT.

The rearrangement uses TRBV20-1 and TRBJ2-7; D unclear. The germline V gene encodes CDR1 DFQATT and CDR2 SNEGSKA (reference sequence). This CDR3 region has 13 residues. Trimming left V 3 bases short and J 0 bases short, with 9 bases between. The CDR3 spells CSARAKSSYEQYF. Here the CDR3 DNA reads TGCAGTGCTAGGGCGAAGAGCTCCTACGAGCAGTACTTC.

This clonotype turned up a few times. The chain combines TRBV29-1 with TRBJ1-1; D remains unclear. Trimming cost V 0 bases and J 4 bases, with 12 bases left between them. The CDR3 extends over 14 amino acids. CDR1 and CDR2 from the germline V gene are SQVTM and ANQGSEA. CDR3 DNA: TGCAGCGTTGAAGAAAGCGTGGTAGGCACTGAAGCTTTCTTT. Its protein product is CSVEESVVGTEAFF. Drawing the rest from reference TRBV29-1 and TRBJ1-1, the complete variable domain is SAVISQKPSRDICQRGTSLTIQCQVDSQVTMMFWYRQQPGQSLTLIATANQGSEATYESGFVIDKFPISRPNLTFSTLTVSNMSPEDSSIYLCSVEESVVGTEAFFGQGTRLTVV.

The V gene is TRBV10-3, the J gene TRBJ2-4, with D hard to call. Germline lookup yields CDR1 ENHRY and CDR2 SYGVKD. The CDR3 is 13 residues long. V was trimmed by 5 bases and J by 4 bases, leaving 9 bases between them. DNA for the CDR3: TGTGCCATCAGTCTTGGAGTGAAAAACATTCAGTACTTC. This gives the protein CAISLGVKNIQYF.

The chain links TRBV7-8 to TRBJ2-6; 9 nucleotides match TRBD1. Germline V gives CDR1 SGHVS, CDR2 FQNEAQ. Trimming removed 5 bases from V and 0 bases from J; junction bases left unmatched: 8. The length of the CDR3 is 18 residues. CDR3 in amino acids: CASSQRDRAASGANVLTF. Written as DNA, the CDR3 is TGTGCCAGCAGCCAAAGGGACAGGGCAGCCTCTGGGGCCAACGTCCTGACTTTC. The full variable domain, its missing parts supplied by reference TRBV7-8 and TRBJ2-6, is GAGVSQSPRYKVAKRGQDVALRCDPISGHVSLFWYQQALGQGPEFLTYFQNEAQLDKSGLPSDRFFAERPEGSVSTLKIQRTQQEDSAVYLCASSQRDRAASGANVLTFGAGSRLTVL.

The chain recombines TRBV7-8 with TRBJ1-5; tentatively, D is TRBD1 (6 bases). The length of the CDR3 is 14 residues. Germline-derived CDR1 and CDR2 are SGHVS and FQNEAQ. V was trimmed by 5 bases and J by 3 bases, leaving 11 bases between them. The DNA for the CDR3 is TGTGCCAGCAGCCACGGACAGCTCAATCAGCCCCAGCATTTT. Translating gives CASSHGQLNQPQHF.

This chain links TRBV19 with TRBJ2-6; TRBD1 agrees at 10 bases. Germline lookup yields CDR1 LNHDA and CDR2 SQIVND (reference sequence). J was trimmed by 1 base and V by 5 bases; bases with no gene match: 11. The length of the CDR3 is 19 residues. The CDR3 DNA reads as TGTGCCAGTAGTGCCACATCCGGGACAGGGGTGTCTGGGGCCAACGTCCTGACTTTC. Translated: CASSATSGTGVSGANVLTF.

The J gene is TRBJ1-2, the V gene TRBV10-3; 8 bases are a match to TRBD1. The CDR3 contains 15 residues. The V gene's germline CDR1 is ENHRY and CDR2 SYGVKD. After removal of 7 bases from V and 8 bases from J, the junction contained 15 bases not matched to a gene. Here the CDR3 reads CAITISGTGEGGYTF. The CDR3 DNA follows: TGTGCCATCACCATATCCGGGACAGGAGAGGGAGGCTACACCTTC.

The chain combines TRBV6-6 with TRBJ2-5, with 7 bases aligning to TRBD1. This CDR3 is 14 amino acids long. Germline V CDR1 and CDR2: MNHNY, SVGAGI (reference sequence). The J segment lost 4 bases and the V segment lost 5 bases, leaving 7 bases of the junction unmatched. Here the CDR3 reads CASSQTGIVETQYF. In DNA form, the CDR3 reads TGTGCCAGCAGTCAGACAGGGATTGTAGAGACCCAGTACTTC.

There are many counts of this clonotype. This sequence joins TRBV7-6 and TRBJ2-7, with D possibly TRBD2 on 6 matching bases. The CDR3 contains 14 residues. Germline loops: CDR1 SGHVS, CDR2 FNYEAQ. Deletions cut 5 bases from V and 4 bases from J, with 15 bases between. The CDR3 bases are TGTGCCAGCAGCCACTGGAGGAGGGGATACGAGCAGTACTTC. Protein: CASSHWRRGYEQYF.

This clonotype was found many times. The rearrangement uses TRBV7-7 and TRBJ1-5; D is unresolved. Germline CDR1 is SSHAT and CDR2 is FNYEAQ (reference sequence). The CDR3 is 15 residues long. The V end was cut by 5 bases, the J end by 5 bases, with 16 bases between. Here the CDR3 reads CASSKKPRRHQPQHF. The CDR3 DNA sequence: TGTGCCAGCAGCAAGAAACCCCGACGTCATCAGCCCCAGCATTTT.

This clonotype was seen only a few times. The rearrangement joins TRBV2 to TRBJ1-2, with 7 nucleotides matching TRBD1. CDR3 length: 13 residues. J was trimmed by 4 bases and V by 6 bases; bases with no gene match: 5. Germline V gives CDR1 SNHLY, CDR2 FYNNEI. The CDR3 DNA is TGTGCCAGCAGATTGACAGGGATCTATGGCTACACCTTC. The encoded protein is CASRLTGIYGYTF.

This clonotype was observed at least ten times. The chain has TRBV12-3 or TRBV12-4 and TRBJ1-5, with D unresolved. V dropped 0 bases and J dropped 5 bases, with 5 bases sitting between them. The CDR3 is 13 amino acids. For the CDR3, the DNA is TGTGCCAGCAGTTTAGCCGTGGATCAGCCCCAGCATTTT. It specifies CASSLAVDQPQHF.

This clonotype was seen more than once but under ten times. The gene calls are TRBV7-2 and TRBJ1-2, with TRBD1 as a possible D gene (5 bases). V was trimmed by 4 bases and J by 4 bases, leaving 16 bases between them. Germline CDR1 and CDR2: SGHTA and FQGNSA. The CDR3 length is 15 residues. In DNA form, the CDR3 reads TGTGCCAGCAGCTCTATCGGCGCAGGGAGCTATGGCTACACCTTC. This encodes CASSSIGAGSYGYTF.

This clonotype showed up many times. CDR3 in DNA: TGTGCCAGCAGCTTCGGGGGAACAGTCCCCTATAATTCACCCCTCCACTTT. Amino acid sequence: CASSFGGTVPYNSPLHF. V usage is TRBV7-2 and J usage is TRBJ1-6, with D perhaps TRBD1 (5 bases). The germline V and J ends were trimmed by 3 bases and 2 bases, with 14 bases remaining between them. Germline V gives CDR1 SGHTA, CDR2 FQGNSA. This CDR3 contains 17 residues. Combining the CDR3 with reference TRBV7-2 and TRBJ1-6 gives the whole variable domain GAGVSQSPSNKVTEKGKDVELRCDPISGHTALYWYRQSLGQGLEFLIYFQGNSAPDKSGLPSDRFSAERTGGSVSTLTIQRTQQEDSAVYLCASSFGGTVPYNSPLHFGNGTRLTVT.

The J gene is TRBJ2-5, the V gene TRBV7-6; TRBD2 aligns across 10 bases. The CDR3 spans 15 residues. V lost 4 bases, J lost 6 bases, and 8 bases stayed unmatched. CDR1 is SGHVS and CDR2 is FNYEAQ in the germline V gene. CDR3 region: CASSSLGAGGKTQYF. The CDR3 nucleotides read TGTGCCAGCAGCTCCCTGGGAGCGGGGGGGAAGACCCAGTACTTC. The variable domain in full, with the rest retrieved from reference TRBV7-6 and TRBJ2-5, is GAGVSQSPRYKVTKRGQDVALRCDPISGHVSLYWYRQALGQGPEFLTYFNYEAQQDKSGLPNDRFSAERPEGSISTLTIQRTEQRDSAMYRCASSSLGAGGKTQYFGPGTRLLVL.